The 26 T cell receptor beta chains in this list originate from one sample, sequenced in a study of OX40 agonist ivuxolimab in advanced cancers. Clones were sequenced by immunoSEQ multiplex PCR, and TCRdb holds only the in-frame ones, with some missing. The sample lists tens of thousands of clones, 94% seen once, with 12% in the top ten. The sequenced sample was CD4+ or CD8+ T cells sorted from blood, obtained in a trial of the OX40 agonist ivuxolimab. Receptors were obtained from an adult with an advanced solid tumor such as melanoma, head and neck, liver or kidney cancer.

There are a few counts of this clone. This chain connects TRBV11-2 to TRBJ2-3, with 7 bases matching TRBD1. The length of the CDR3 is 16 residues. The germline CDR1 and CDR2 sequences are SGHAT and FQNNGV. Germline trimming cut 4 bases from V and 0 bases from J; bases unmatched to any gene: 7. CDR3 loop: CASSSWDSTSTDTQYF. In DNA form, the CDR3 reads TGTGCCAGCAGCTCGTGGGACAGTACTAGCACAGATACGCAGTATTTT.

V and J are TRBV27 and TRBJ2-7; TRBD1 aligns across 12 bases. Per the germline V gene, CDR1 is MNHEY and CDR2 is SMNVEV (reference sequence). The CDR3 is 15 amino acids. V lost 5 bases to trimming and J lost 5 bases; unmatched junction nucleotides: 7. The CDR3 protein is CASSPGTGGPDEQYF. As DNA, the CDR3 is TGTGCCAGCAGTCCCGGGACAGGGGGCCCGGACGAGCAGTACTTC.

About this clone itself: Different DNA sequences within this sample yield the same CDR3. This chain links TRBV27 with TRBJ2-7; D may be TRBD1 (5 bases). CDR3 length: 13 amino acids. The germline V gene has CDR1 MNHEY and CDR2 SMNVEV (reference sequence). The V end was cut by 2 bases, the J end by 2 bases, with 7 bases between. CDR3 amino acids: CASSLSRAYEQYF. Written as DNA, the CDR3 is TGTGCCAGCAGTTTAAGCAGGGCCTACGAGCAGTACTTC.

J is TRBJ2-1 and V is TRBV9; D is perhaps TRBD2 (6 bases). The V and J ends lost 2 bases and 10 bases respectively, with 13 bases between them. Germline V CDR1 and CDR2: SGDLS, YYNGEE. This CDR3 spans 13 amino acids. DNA of the CDR3: TGTGCCAGCAGCGTCGGGGACTCAAGGGAGCAGTTCTTC. Translated, it gives CASSVGDSREQFF. Together with reference TRBV9 and TRBJ2-1, the CDR3 gives the full variable domain: DSGVTQTPKHLITATGQRVTLRCSPRSGDLSVYWYQQSLDQGLQFLIQYYNGEERAKGNILERFSAQQFPDLHSELNLSSLELGDSALYFCASSVGDSREQFFGPGTRLTVL.

This chain uses TRBV28 with TRBJ2-5; D is perhaps TRBD1 (6 bases). Germline loops: CDR1 MDHEN, CDR2 SYDVKM. Between the trimmed V and J ends, which lost 6 bases and 2 bases, there was a span of 19 bases. This CDR3 spans 16 amino acids. CDR3 protein: CASSRPHKDSQETQYF. The DNA for the CDR3 is TGTGCCAGCAGCCGACCGCACAAGGACAGTCAAGAGACCCAGTACTTC.

This rearrangement joins TRBV19 to TRBJ2-5; 8 nucleotides agree with TRBD2. The CDR3 sequence is 17 residues long. V lost 3 bases and J lost 5; bases outside the gene matches: 14. Per germline, CDR1 LNHDA and CDR2 SQIVND (reference sequence). The DNA for the CDR3 is TGTGCCAGTAGTATGGCCTGGCTAGCGGGCTTCGGTGAGACCCAGTACTTC. The encoded protein is CASSMAWLAGFGETQYF.

The V gene is TRBV5-1, the J gene TRBJ2-7; D not certain. The V end lost 4 bases, the J end lost 0 bases, and 8 bases lay between the germline ends. CDR3 size: 13 residues. Germline lookup yields CDR1 SGHRS and CDR2 YFSETQ. CDR3 sequence (DNA): TGCGCCAGCAGCGTGGGCACCTCCTACGAGCAGTACTTC. Amino acids: CASSVGTSYEQYF.

As DNA, the CDR3 is TGCGCCAGCAGCCAAGGGGTTTGGGTGAACGAGCAGTACTTC. Residues: CASSQGVWVNEQYF. The J gene is TRBJ2-7, the V gene TRBV4-1, with no clear D. Germline CDR1 MGHRA, CDR2 YSYEKL. CDR3 length: 14 residues. Trimming removed 1 base at V and 5 bases at J, with 12 bases between.

The V gene is TRBV28, the J gene TRBJ2-7, with TRBD2 as a possible D gene (6 bases). Trimming left V 8 bases short and J 3 bases short, with 23 bases between. Germline lookup yields CDR1 MDHEN and CDR2 SYDVKM. The CDR3 has 16 residues. In DNA form, the CDR3 reads TGTGCCAGCTCCACTAACCGGGGGTACCGCGACTACGAGCAGTACTTC. This translates into CASSTNRGYRDYEQYF. Together with reference TRBV28 and TRBJ2-7, the CDR3 gives the full variable domain: DVKVTQSSRYLVKRTGEKVFLECVQDMDHENMFWYRQDPGLGLRLIYFSYDVKMKEKGDIPEGYSVSREKKERFSLILESASTNQTSMYLCASSTNRGYRDYEQYFGPGTRLTVT.

The chain recombines TRBV5-8 with TRBJ1-1; TRBD1 is a possible D gene (5 bases). Germline V CDR1 and CDR2: SGHTS, YDEGEE. CDR3 size: 14 residues. V shed 4 bases and J shed 1 base, with 11 bases lying between them. The chain's CDR3 is CASSPGGGNTEAFF. The CDR3 DNA is TGTGCCAGCAGCCCCGGGGGTGGGAACACTGAAGCTTTCTTT.

The genes are TRBV21-1 and TRBJ1-5. TRBV21-1 is designated a pseudogene. The CDR3 contains 16 residues. The CDR3 DNA follows: TGTGCCAGCAGCAAAAAACGCAGCGATAGCAATCAGCCCCAGCATTTT. Protein sequence: CASSKKRSDSNQPQHF.

The rearrangement links TRBV29-1 to TRBJ2-7; D is ambiguous. CDR1 is SQVTM and CDR2 is ANQGSEA in the germline V gene. CDR3 size: 13 residues. V lost 4 bases to trimming and J lost 2 bases, with 12 bases between them. This chain's CDR3 is CSVVSQRAYEQYF. The CDR3 DNA sequence: TGCAGCGTTGTGAGTCAGAGAGCCTACGAGCAGTACTTC.

The chain combines TRBV10-2 with TRBJ2-2; D is perhaps TRBD1 (6 bases). Germline lookup yields CDR1 WSHSY and CDR2 SAAADI. This CDR3 is built from 16 residues. V was trimmed by 5 bases and J by 4 bases, leaving 17 bases between them. CDR3 coding DNA: TGCGCCAGCAGTCAGACTCTTATGGGGGCCACCGGGGAGCTGTTTTTT. Encoded protein: CASSQTLMGATGELFF.

The chain employs TRBV28 and TRBJ2-7, with D maybe TRBD2 (7 bases). Trimming removed 7 bases at V and 7 bases at J, with 14 bases between. CDR1 is MDHEN, CDR2 SYDVKM, per germline. The CDR3 consists of 12 residues. The CDR3 here is CASTNGGLEQYF. The CDR3 coding sequence is TGTGCCAGCACCAACGGGGGGCTAGAGCAGTACTTC.

The chain employs TRBV10-3 and TRBJ2-2, with D tentatively TRBD1 (5 bases). The CDR3 runs to 13 residues. Germline-derived CDR1 and CDR2 are ENHRY and SYGVKD. With 7 bases removed from V and 5 bases from J, the gap between germline ends came to 11 bases. Written as DNA, the CDR3 is TGTGCCATCACCTTAGGGGCTACCGGGGAGCTGTTTTTT. This encodes CAITLGATGELFF.

V and J are TRBV6-1 and TRBJ2-3; 7 nucleotides align to TRBD2. The CDR3 has 17 residues. CDR1 MNHNS and CDR2 SASEGT come from the germline V gene. J lost 5 bases, V lost 2 bases, and 13 bases had no gene match. This chain's CDR3 is CASSENGWEGRIDTQYF. The CDR3 region has the DNA TGTGCCAGCAGTGAAAATGGGTGGGAGGGCCGGATAGATACGCAGTATTTT.

The CDR3 region is CASSEFGAAYTDTQYF. The CDR3 DNA reads as TGCGCCAGCAGTGAGTTTGGAGCGGCATACACAGATACGCAGTATTTT. This sequence joins TRBV10-1 and TRBJ2-3, with D possibly being TRBD2 (5 bases). The CDR3 is 16 amino acids. From germline, CDR1 is WNHNN and CDR2 SYGVQD (reference sequence). The V and J ends lost 1 base and 2 bases respectively, with 13 bases between them.

V is TRBV27 and J is TRBJ1-5; weak D call: TRBD1 (5 bases). In germline, CDR1 is MNHEY, CDR2 SMNVEV (reference sequence). V was clipped by 1 base and J by 1 base, with 11 bases between them. The CDR3 extends over 16 amino acids. In DNA form, the CDR3 reads TGTGCCAGCAGTTTATACGGGGGATTGAGCAATCAGCCCCAGCATTTT. This sequence encodes CASSLYGGLSNQPQHF.

This chain uses TRBV15 with TRBJ2-7; D tentatively fits TRBD1 or TRBD2 (5 bases each). The CDR3 is made up of 15 amino acids. Germline CDR1 is LNHNV and CDR2 is YYDKDF (reference sequence). V lost 1 base and J lost 2, with 12 bases in between. CDR3 nucleotides: TGTGCCACCAGCAGAGGGGGACGGGTGGCCTACGAGCAGTACTTC. Protein sequence: CATSRGGRVAYEQYF.

The chain carries TRBV9 and TRBJ1-1, with D unclear. V was pared by 0 bases and J by 7 bases, with 10 bases between. The CDR3 runs 13 residues. The germline CDR1 and CDR2 sequences are SGDLS and YYNGEE. In DNA form, the CDR3 reads TGTGCCAGCAGCGTAGCTTGGTCAGATGAAGCTTTCTTT. Protein: CASSVAWSDEAFF.

The gene calls are TRBV6-6 and TRBJ2-7; D may be TRBD2 (6 bases). Per the germline V gene, CDR1 is MNHNY and CDR2 is SVGAGI (reference sequence). The V end was cut by 5 bases, the J end by 4 bases, with 15 bases between. The length of the CDR3 is 14 residues. The CDR3 DNA reads as TGTGCCAGCAGTAGGGGAGTACGGGGGTACGAGCAGTACTTC. This translates into CASSRGVRGYEQYF.

The chain is built from TRBV27 and TRBJ2-7; TRBD1 agrees at 10 bases. Germline V gene sequence: CDR1 MNHEY, CDR2 SMNVEV (reference sequence). After removal of 0 bases from V and 3 bases from J, the junction contained 5 bases not matched to a gene. The CDR3 contains 16 residues. CDR3 nucleotide sequence: TGTGCCAGCAGTTTATCTAGGACAGGGGGGGGCTACGAGCAGTACTTC. As protein: CASSLSRTGGGYEQYF.

The genes are TRBV14 and TRBJ1-2; tentatively, D is TRBD1 (6 bases). This CDR3 is built from 17 residues. Trimming removed 0 bases from V and 0 bases from J, with 14 bases in between. Germline assignment: CDR1 SGHDN and CDR2 FVKESK. The DNA for the CDR3 is TGTGCCAGCAGCCAAGAGGACAGCGCCCCCCCTAACTATGGCTACACCTTC. It is translated as CASSQEDSAPPNYGYTF.

This clone showed up just once. V is TRBV7-9 and J is TRBJ1-2, with D possibly being TRBD1 (6 bases). The V gene's germline CDR1 is SEHNR and CDR2 FQNEAQ (reference sequence). Trimming pared 2 bases from V and 6 bases from J, leaving 13 bases between. This CDR3 is 14 amino acids long. As DNA, the CDR3 is TGTGCCAGCAGCTTAACAGGGTGGGGGAATGGCTACACCTTC. It translates to CASSLTGWGNGYTF.

CDR3 sequence: CASSLAGGHNEQFF. In DNA, the CDR3 is TGTGCCAGCAGTCTAGCGGGAGGTCACAATGAGCAGTTCTTC. This chain joins TRBV13 and TRBJ2-1; 11 bases agree with TRBD2. CDR3 length: 14 amino acids. The ends lost 6 bases at V and 5 bases at J; junction bases unmatched: 3. Germline CDR1 reads PRHDT; CDR2 reads FYEKMQ (reference sequence).

The rearrangement links TRBV9 to TRBJ2-7, with 9 bases aligning to TRBD2. The CDR3 extends over 13 amino acids. V dropped 3 bases and J dropped 3; count of bases not matched to a gene: 1. Germline CDR1 is SGDLS and CDR2 is YYNGEE. The CDR3 is CASSGLADYEQYF. The CDR3 DNA reads TGTGCCAGCAGCGGACTAGCGGACTACGAGCAGTACTTC.